The sequence of this TCR beta chain was determined in a study of blood T cell repertoires in COVID-19. Per the germline V gene, CDR1 is LNHDA and CDR2 is SQIVND (reference sequence). The CDR3 runs 15 residues. V was pared by 7 bases and J by 5 bases, with 20 bases between. Sequencing was performed with immunoSEQ multiplex PCR; in TCRdb, only in-frame clones are kept and a portion is missing. This table has under 300,000 clones, about 85% appearing once. The source material was PBMCs or T cells enriched from blood (not recorded which). This chain joins TRBV19 and TRBJ2-5, with a possible D match to TRBD2 (5 bases). This receptor was obtained from a woman between 45 and 65 years old who had recovered from COVID-19. Here the CDR3 reads CASTAADLGRETQYF. The CDR3 bases are TGTGCCAGTACAGCAGCGGACCTAGGAAGGGAGACCCAGTACTTC.